The 32 T cell receptor beta chains in this list originate from one sample, sequenced in a study of beta chain features in type 1 diabetes. The study, taken as a whole, reports: There was a moderate but significant shortening of TCRB CDR3s in all four CD4+ subsets of Type 1 diabetes patients.

Reverse transcribing all isolated RNA meant expressed TCRB transcripts were sequenced. The table came from immunoSEQ multiplex PCR; TCRdb's copy has only in-frame clones and leaves some out. The data show more than 120,000 clones, about 13% seen once. Antigens for these TCRs are unknown. Sequenced input: central memory CD4+ T cells from blood. Receptors were obtained from a man younger than 35 with type 1 diabetes.

The V and J genes are TRBV5-6 and TRBJ1-6, with D tentatively TRBD1 (5 bases). Per germline, CDR1 SGHDT and CDR2 YYEEEE. This CDR3 has 14 residues. Trimming left V 5 bases short and J 8 bases short, with 14 bases between. CDR3 region: CASSRQGLDSPLHF. CDR3 sequence (DNA): TGTGCCAGCAGTCGGCAGGGCCTCGATTCACCCCTCCACTTT.

The chain uses TRBV6-5 and TRBJ1-1; D ambiguous. From germline, CDR1 is MNHEY and CDR2 SVGAGI. V was cut by 5 bases and J by 1 base, with 8 bases left in between. This CDR3 spans 13 amino acids. CDR3: CASSNHKNTEAFF. CDR3 in DNA: TGTGCCAGCAGTAACCACAAGAACACTGAAGCTTTCTTT.

The chain uses TRBV4-2 and TRBJ2-7, with a tentative D call TRBD2 (5 bases). The germline V gene encodes CDR1 LGHNA and CDR2 YNFKEQ. Trimming left V 1 base short and J 2 bases short, with 9 bases between. The CDR3 covers 14 residues. The CDR3 protein is CASSQVGETYEQYF. The DNA for the CDR3 is TGTGCCAGCAGCCAAGTCGGGGAAACCTACGAGCAGTACTTC.

This clone was detected a few times. This chain uses TRBV5-1 with TRBJ2-3; 7 nucleotides agree with TRBD1. CDR1 and CDR2 (germline): SGHRS, YFSETQ. This CDR3 comprises 13 residues. The V segment lost 3 bases and the J segment 8 bases; nucleotides outside the gene matches: 6. This CDR3 is CASSSQGEGTQYF. CDR3 nucleotides: TGCGCCAGCAGCTCTCAGGGGGAAGGTACGCAGTATTTT.

This clone was recorded a few times. V and J are TRBV19 and TRBJ2-7, with D unresolved. Trimming took 5 bases from V and 0 from J, leaving 11 bases between them. The CDR3 loop spans 14 amino acids. Germline V gene data show CDR1 as LNHDA and CDR2 as SQIVND (reference sequence). The CDR3: CASSGPLSSYEQYF. Written as DNA, the CDR3 is TGTGCCAGTAGTGGACCGCTGTCCTCCTACGAGCAGTACTTC.

This clone was observed a few times. The chain has TRBV20-1 and TRBJ1-1, with a possible D match to TRBD1 (5 bases). The V end was cut by 6 bases, the J end by 10 bases, with 15 bases between. Germline CDR1 is DFQATT and CDR2 is SNEGSKA (reference sequence). CDR3 length equals 11 residues. This CDR3 is CSAWQGLGAFF. The DNA of the CDR3 is TGCAGTGCCTGGCAGGGCCTCGGAGCTTTCTTT.

This rearrangement joins TRBV7-9 to TRBJ1-1; perhaps TRBD1 as D (6 bases). From germline, CDR1 is SEHNR and CDR2 FQNEAQ (reference sequence). The CDR3 covers 13 residues. V was cut by 5 bases and J by 6 bases, with 13 bases left in between. CDR3: CASSPTGIAEAFF. CDR3 in DNA: TGTGCCAGCAGCCCTACAGGGATAGCTGAAGCTTTCTTT.

The V call is TRBV20-1, the J call TRBJ2-1; unclear D gene. Trimming removed 4 bases at V and 10 bases at J, with 2 bases between. There are 8 residues in the CDR3. Germline loops: CDR1 DFQATT, CDR2 SNEGSKA (reference sequence). The CDR3 region is CSATEQFF. The DNA of the CDR3 is TGCAGTGCTACAGAGCAGTTCTTC.

This clone was detected ten times or more. The gene calls are TRBV7-9 and TRBJ1-1; TRBD1 is a possible D gene (5 bases). CDR1 is SEHNR, CDR2 FQNEAQ, per germline (reference sequence). V gave up 5 bases and J gave up 2 bases, with 15 bases separating them. CDR3 length: 15 amino acids. The CDR3 is CASSPIKGPNTEAFF. The CDR3 region has the DNA TGTGCCAGCAGCCCTATTAAGGGGCCTAACACTGAAGCTTTCTTT.

This rearrangement joins TRBV6-1 to TRBJ1-5, with 7 bases lining up with TRBD1. The germline V gene encodes CDR1 MNHNS and CDR2 SASEGT. The CDR3 has 20 residues. V lost 1 base to trimming and J lost 0 bases; unmatched junction nucleotides: 15. The CDR3 DNA sequence: TGTGCCAGCAGTGAAGGGACTACCCAGGGGGTGGGCTATAGCAATCAGCCCCAGCATTTT. Residues: CASSEGTTQGVGYSNQPQHF.

This clone was observed many times. V gene TRBV10-3 combines with J gene TRBJ2-5, with a tentative D call TRBD1 (5 bases). The germline V gene encodes CDR1 ENHRY and CDR2 SYGVKD. V lost 6 bases to trimming and J lost 5 bases, with 16 bases between them. The CDR3 length is 14 residues. CDR3 sequence (DNA): TGTGCCATCAGCCCAACCCCTAAGGGGGAGACCCAGTACTTC. Amino acid sequence: CAISPTPKGETQYF.

The genes are TRBV6-1 and TRBJ2-7; no clear D gene. CDR3 length equals 14 residues. The germline CDR1 and CDR2 sequences are MNHNS and SASEGT. Trimming left V 3 bases short and J 3 bases short, with 12 bases between. CDR3 DNA sequence: TGTGCCAGCAGTGACCCGGTGAACGGCTACGAGCAGTACTTC. Translation gives CASSDPVNGYEQYF.

The chain joins TRBV7-9 to TRBJ1-1; TRBD1 matches at 7 bases. The germline gives CDR1 SEHNR, CDR2 FQNEAQ (reference sequence). The CDR3 is 15 residues long. Unmatched junction bases numbered 11, after V lost 5 bases and J lost 5 bases. The CDR3 DNA sequence: TGTGCCAGCAGCCCCCAGGGACAGAAGGAGACTGAAGCTTTCTTT. Amino acid sequence: CASSPQGQKETEAFF.

The V and J genes are TRBV10-1 and TRBJ2-3; tentatively, D is TRBD2 (5 bases). Looked up from germline, CDR1 is WNHNN and CDR2 is SYGVQD (reference sequence). The CDR3 runs 18 residues. Trimming left V 5 bases short and J 4 bases short, with 25 bases between. Here the CDR3 DNA reads TGCGCCAGCAGTTCGGCGGGTTTCGATATAGAAGATCCAGATACGCAGTATTTT. It is translated as CASSSAGFDIEDPDTQYF.

The chain carries TRBV7-9 and TRBJ1-6, with 9 bases aligning to TRBD1. The CDR3 sequence is 14 residues long. Germline-derived CDR1 and CDR2 are SEHNR and FQNEAQ (reference sequence). The J segment lost 7 bases and the V segment lost 4 bases, leaving 2 bases of the junction unmatched. CDR3 protein: CASSWDRENSPLHF. The CDR3 nucleotides read TGTGCCAGCAGCTGGGACAGGGAGAATTCACCCCTCCACTTT.

The table lists this clone with a few counts. This chain links TRBV27 with TRBJ1-5; D gene uncertain. Germline V gene sequence: CDR1 MNHEY, CDR2 SMNVEV (reference sequence). This CDR3 spans 13 amino acids. Trimming cost V 5 bases and J 5 bases, with 10 bases left between them. The chain's CDR3 is CASSGWADQPQHF. DNA of the CDR3: TGTGCCAGCAGTGGTTGGGCAGATCAGCCCCAGCATTTT.

This clone was detected only a few times. This chain joins TRBV5-6 and TRBJ2-3; 10 nucleotides agree with TRBD1. CDR3 length: 16 amino acids. Germline assignment: CDR1 SGHDT and CDR2 YYEEEE. V shed 2 bases, J shed 6 bases, and the junction held 9 bases outside the gene matches. CDR3 amino acids: CASSLPGTGAWDTQYF. As DNA, the CDR3 is TGTGCCAGCAGCTTACCCGGGACAGGGGCTTGGGATACGCAGTATTTT. Together with reference TRBV5-6 and TRBJ2-3, the CDR3 gives the full variable domain: DAGVTQSPTHLIKTRGQQVTLRCSPKSGHDTVSWYQQALGQGPQFIFQYYEEEERQRGNFPDRFSGHQFPNYSSELNVNALLLGDSALYLCASSLPGTGAWDTQYFGPGTRLTVL.

The V and J genes are TRBV6-6 and TRBJ1-1; D possibly corresponds to TRBD1 (5 bases). Trimming cost V 1 base and J 4 bases, with 7 bases left between them. The germline V gene has CDR1 MNHNY and CDR2 SVGAGI (reference sequence). The length of the CDR3 is 13 residues. CDR3 DNA: TGTGCCAGCAGTTACTATGGGGGCACTGAAGCTTTCTTT. Residues: CASSYYGGTEAFF.

The chain links TRBV10-3 to TRBJ1-2, with 7 bases identical to TRBD1. V gave up 7 bases and J gave up 2 bases; unmatched junction bases: 4. CDR1 is ENHRY and CDR2 is SYGVKD in the germline V gene. This CDR3 is 13 amino acids long. CDR3 amino acids: CAINPTGNYGYTF. In DNA, the CDR3 is TGTGCCATCAATCCGACAGGGAACTATGGCTACACCTTC.

This chain uses TRBV7-3 with TRBJ2-3, with D possibly being TRBD1 (6 bases). CDR3 length: 15 amino acids. Deletions cut 7 bases from V and 0 bases from J, with 14 bases between. The germline V gene encodes CDR1 SGHTA and CDR2 FQGTGA. In DNA, the CDR3 is TGTGCCAGCACCCACAGGGCTACTAGCACAGATACGCAGTATTTT. It yields the protein CASTHRATSTDTQYF.

V gene TRBV29-1 combines with J gene TRBJ2-3, with a possible D match to TRBD1 (5 bases). The germline V gene encodes CDR1 SQVTM and CDR2 ANQGSEA. The CDR3 spans 13 residues. V lost 3 bases and J lost 2, with 9 bases in between. The CDR3 spells CSVDRAYTDTQYF. In DNA form, the CDR3 reads TGCAGCGTTGACAGGGCCTACACAGATACGCAGTATTTT.

This clone turned up a few times. Since a much larger clone is just one base distant, this may be a read error. V is TRBV28 and J is TRBJ2-5, with D perhaps matching TRBD2 (5 bases). The end of the DNA aligns better with TRBJ2-7, so the J call may be wrong. The CDR3 runs to 11 residues. Germline V gene sequence: CDR1 MDHEN, CDR2 SYDVKM. The DNA for the CDR3 is TGTGCCAGCAGCCATGGGAGCGAGCAGTACTTC. This sequence encodes CASSHGSEQYF.

This chain joins TRBV5-1 and TRBJ2-1, with 7 bases that match TRBD1. This CDR3 spans 17 amino acids. V dropped 4 bases and J dropped 0; count of bases not matched to a gene: 10. CDR1 is SGHRS and CDR2 is YFSETQ in the germline V gene. The CDR3 sequence is CASSTGQMISSYNEQFF. In DNA, the CDR3 is TGCGCCAGCAGCACGGGACAGATGATTAGCTCCTACAATGAGCAGTTCTTC.

This clone has only a few counts. The CDR3 loop reads CASSVTQSWDTQYF. The CDR3 coding sequence is TGTGCCAGCTCAGTGACCCAGTCCTGGGATACGCAGTATTTT. This rearrangement joins TRBV18 to TRBJ2-3, with D unresolved. Trimming left V 5 bases short and J 6 bases short, with 15 bases between. Germline CDR1 is KGHSH and CDR2 is LQKENI. The CDR3 is 14 residues long. The variable domain in full, completed from reference TRBV18 and TRBJ2-3, reads NAGVMQNPRHLVRRRGQEARLRCSPMKGHSHVYWYRQLPEEGLKFMVYLQKENIIDESGMPKERFSAEFPKEGPSILRIQQVVRGDSAAYFCASSVTQSWDTQYFGPGTRLTVL.

The V call is TRBV28, the J call TRBJ1-2, with D uncertain. The CDR3 runs to 12 residues. V lost 3 bases to trimming and J lost 3 bases, with 5 bases between them. Germline V gives CDR1 MDHEN, CDR2 SYDVKM. CDR3 region: CASSLSDYGYTF. CDR3 nucleotides: TGTGCCAGCAGTTTGTCAGACTATGGCTACACCTTC.

The V call is TRBV30, the J call TRBJ2-7; D call uncertain. The germline V gene encodes CDR1 GTSNPN and CDR2 SVGIG (reference sequence). This CDR3 is built from 14 residues. Trimming took off 2 bases at V and 3 bases at J, with 14 bases between the two ends. CDR3 sequence reads: CAWSKGSHDYEQYF. CDR3 sequence (DNA): TGTGCCTGGAGTAAGGGCAGTCACGACTACGAGCAGTACTTC.

This clone turned up a few times. The V and J genes are TRBV10-3 and TRBJ1-3; tentative D call: TRBD1 (5 bases). The germline V and J ends were trimmed by 4 bases and 0 bases, with 10 bases remaining between them. CDR1 ENHRY and CDR2 SYGVKD come from the germline V gene. This CDR3 is 15 amino acids long. CDR3 protein: CAISGGPLSGNTIYF. The CDR3 DNA reads TGTGCCATCAGTGGGGGCCCACTCTCTGGAAACACCATATATTTT.

This clone showed up just a few times. The genes are TRBV30 and TRBJ1-4, with TRBD1 as a possible D gene (6 bases). The CDR3 runs 15 residues. Trimming removed 3 bases from V and 7 bases from J, with 18 bases in between. From germline, CDR1 is GTSNPN and CDR2 SVGIG (reference sequence). CDR3 nucleotides: TGTGCCTGGAGAGAGACCGGGGGGCTACTTGAAAAACTGTTTTTT. It is translated as CAWRETGGLLEKLFF.

This rearrangement joins TRBV7-9 to TRBJ2-7, with D tentatively TRBD1 (6 bases). The CDR3 totals 12 residues. Trimming removed 2 bases from V and 5 bases from J, with 7 bases in between. From germline, CDR1 is SEHNR and CDR2 FQNEAQ (reference sequence). As DNA, the CDR3 is TGTGCCAGCAGCTTACAGGGGAACGAGCAGTACTTC. Protein sequence: CASSLQGNEQYF. Looking up the rest from reference TRBV7-9 and TRBJ2-7 gives the full variable domain: DTGVSQNPRHKITKRGQNVTFRCDPISEHNRLYWYRQTLGQGPEFLTYFQNEAQLEKSRLLSDRFSAERPKGSFSTLEIQRTEQGDSAMYLCASSLQGNEQYFGPGTRLTVT.

As to this clone: A far bigger clonotype differs at one base, so this is likely a read error. The V call is TRBV5-1, the J call TRBJ2-7; weak D call: TRBD1 (8 bases). Per germline, CDR1 SGHRS and CDR2 YFSETQ. This CDR3 is built from 15 residues. The CDR3 DNA is TGCGCCCGCAGCTTGGGGGGGACAGGTTCCTACGAGCAGTACTTC. This gives the protein CARSLGGTGSYEQYF.

The chain couples TRBV7-7 to TRBJ2-3; tentatively, D is TRBD1 (6 bases). Trimming removed 5 bases at V and 6 bases at J, with 15 bases between. The V gene's germline CDR1 is SSHAT and CDR2 FNYEAQ (reference sequence). The CDR3 runs 14 residues. The DNA for the CDR3 is TGTGCCAGCAGCCCGGACAGCCAAGCGGATACGCAGTATTTT. It yields the protein CASSPDSQADTQYF.

This clone was observed a handful of times. V gene TRBV6-1 combines with J gene TRBJ2-6, with D perhaps matching TRBD1 (6 bases). The germline V gene encodes CDR1 MNHNS and CDR2 SASEGT. The CDR3 extends over 15 amino acids. Trimming pared 6 bases from V and 2 bases from J, leaving 11 bases between. CDR3 sequence: CASSVGGPGANVLTF. The CDR3 DNA reads TGTGCCAGCAGCGTAGGGGGACCTGGGGCCAACGTCCTGACTTTC.